The 30 T cell receptor beta chains in this list originate from one sample, sequenced in a study of cytotoxic CD8 clonotypes in ibrutinib-treated CLL (TCRdb year 2021). Explained via the paper, the time point label denotes: around 2 years on ibrutinib. The library was generated by the immunoSEQ multiplex PCR assay. This is the immuneACCESS table as TCRdb keeps it, with only in-frame sequences that have V and J called. A part of the clones is gone; compared with another copy, unresolved V genes explain less than half, and the rest is unexplained. The sample records fewer than 200,000 clones, about four fifths of which are singletons. Roughly 4.5% of the sample comes from the top ten. This material consisted of PBMCs, taken after 24 months of ibrutinib treatment. These receptors were taken from a human donor with chronic lymphocytic leukemia.

V usage is TRBV15 and J usage is TRBJ2-1; possible D gene TRBD2, 5 bases. The CDR3 is 13 residues long. From germline, CDR1 is LNHNV and CDR2 YYDKDF (reference sequence). The V end lost 6 bases, the J end lost 8 bases, and 14 bases lay between the germline ends. The CDR3 DNA sequence: TGTGCCACCAGAAAGGTAGGAGGAGATGAGCAGTTCTTC. Amino acids: CATRKVGGDEQFF.

With respect to this clone: Other nucleotide sequences from this sample produce the same CDR3. The chain has TRBV18 and TRBJ2-3; D ambiguous. This CDR3 spans 12 amino acids. V lost 3 bases to trimming and J lost 0 bases, with 1 base between them. The V gene's germline CDR1 is KGHSH and CDR2 LQKENI. The chain's CDR3 is CASSPSTDTQYF. DNA for the CDR3: TGTGCCAGCTCACCCAGCACAGATACGCAGTATTTT.

The J gene is TRBJ2-4, the V gene TRBV7-9; D gene unclear. Trimming removed 0 bases at V and 0 bases at J, with 15 bases between. This CDR3 contains 18 residues. Germline CDR1 reads SEHNR; CDR2 reads FQNEAQ (reference sequence). CDR3 nucleotides: TGTGCCAGCAGCTTAGCGCGGTCTACCAACCTAGCCAAAAACATTCAGTACTTC. This translates into CASSLARSTNLAKNIQYF.

The J gene is TRBJ2-5, the V gene TRBV5-1; D perhaps matches TRBD1 (6 bases). The J call is in doubt because the DNA end fits TRBJ2-7 better. Germline V CDR1 and CDR2: SGHRS, YFSETQ. The CDR3 sequence is 15 residues long. This chain's CDR3 is CASSEDSLSHYEQYF. The CDR3 DNA follows: TGCGCCAGCAGCGAGGACAGCCTTAGTCACTACGAGCAGTACTTC.

This clone has more than one count but fewer than ten. This chain links TRBV5-1 with TRBJ1-1; TRBD1 is a possible D gene (5 bases). This CDR3 spans 15 amino acids. Germline lookup yields CDR1 SGHRS and CDR2 YFSETQ. The V end was cut by 3 bases, the J end by 4 bases, with 16 bases between. CDR3 residues: CASSYEVGRSTEAFF. CDR3 sequence (DNA): TGCGCCAGCAGCTATGAAGTGGGGCGGTCCACTGAAGCTTTCTTT.

The chain couples TRBV5-1 to TRBJ2-1; D gene unclear. Germline V gives CDR1 SGHRS, CDR2 YFSETQ. CDR3 length equals 14 residues. With 0 bases removed from V and 4 bases from J, the gap between germline ends came to 8 bases. Written as DNA, the CDR3 is TGCGCCAGCAGCTTGGCTCAGGATTACAATGAGCAGTTCTTC. Its translation is CASSLAQDYNEQFF.

This clone was seen only a few times. The chain joins TRBV6-4 to TRBJ1-5; 7 bases map to TRBD1. The trim removed 3 bases at V and 6 bases at J, leaving 5 bases unmatched. This CDR3 has 14 amino acids. Germline V lookup: CDR1 MRHNA, CDR2 SNTAGT. The CDR3 sequence is CASSENRGGQPQHF. CDR3 coding DNA: TGTGCCAGCAGTGAGAACAGGGGAGGTCAGCCCCAGCATTTT.

The chain couples TRBV27 to TRBJ2-1; either TRBD1 or TRBD2 may supply D (5 bases each). CDR1 and CDR2 from the germline V gene are MNHEY and SMNVEV (reference sequence). This CDR3 has 18 amino acids. The V end was cut by 0 bases, the J end by 7 bases, with 22 bases between. The CDR3 nucleotides are TGTGCCAGCAGTTTATCCGGGGCGGTCGGAGGTGGGTCTAATGAGCAGTTCTTC. Amino acid sequence: CASSLSGAVGGGSNEQFF.

CDR3 DNA sequence: TGTGCCAGCAGCTTCAGAGGGACCCAGTACTTC. It translates to CASSFRGTQYF. The chain links TRBV28 to TRBJ2-5; D remains unclear. The V end was cut by 6 bases, the J end by 7 bases, with 9 bases between. The V gene's germline CDR1 is MDHEN and CDR2 SYDVKM. The CDR3 length is 11 residues.

The V call is TRBV5-4, the J call TRBJ1-4; the D is unclear. V lost 4 bases and J lost 13, with 17 bases in between. Germline lookup yields CDR1 SGHNT and CDR2 YYREEE (reference sequence). The CDR3 covers 13 residues. The CDR3: CASSRESVGRLFF. DNA for the CDR3: TGTGCCAGCAGCCGGGAGTCGGTGGGCAGACTGTTTTTT.

The chain carries TRBV28 and TRBJ1-5; D ambiguous. Per the germline V gene, CDR1 is MDHEN and CDR2 is SYDVKM. The ends were cut back, 6 bases at V and 0 bases at J, with 9 bases in the middle. There are 14 residues in the CDR3. CDR3: CASRRKYSNQPQHF. The CDR3 DNA is TGTGCCAGCAGGAGAAAGTATAGCAATCAGCCCCAGCATTTT.

This clone was recorded a few times. This sequence joins TRBV14 and TRBJ1-5, with TRBD1 as a possible D gene (5 bases). Trimming pared 1 base from V and 0 bases from J, leaving 10 bases between. CDR1 and CDR2 (germline): SGHDN, FVKESK. CDR3 size: 16 residues. The CDR3, as DNA: TGTGCCAGCAGCCAAGGGGGGAGTTATAGCAATCAGCCCCAGCATTTT. Encoded protein: CASSQGGSYSNQPQHF.

This clone was observed a few times. One junction end does not reproduce the germline sequence, and a read error may be involved. The rearrangement uses TRBV7-7 and TRBJ2-7; maybe TRBD2 (6 bases). There are 13 residues in the CDR3. Germline-derived CDR1 and CDR2 are SSHAT and FNYEAQ (reference sequence). CDR3: CASSYSAGSEQYF. DNA of the CDR3: TGTGCTAGCAGCTACTCGGCGGGGAGCGAGCAGTACTTC.

The rearrangement uses TRBV5-4 and TRBJ2-2, with unresolved D. Trimming shortened V by 4 bases and J by 1 base, and 14 bases separated the two germline ends. The CDR3 is made up of 16 amino acids. CDR1 and CDR2 from the germline V gene are SGHNT and YYREEE (reference sequence). The chain's CDR3 is CASSVSRGKNTGELFF. In DNA form, the CDR3 reads TGTGCCAGCAGCGTCTCCCGCGGTAAGAACACCGGGGAGCTGTTTTTT.

The CDR3 sequence: CASRRNGGVGGYTF. The CDR3 DNA reads TGTGCCAGCAGGAGGAACGGAGGAGTGGGTGGCTACACCTTC. The V call is TRBV25-1, the J call TRBJ1-2, with D unresolved. CDR1 and CDR2 from the germline V gene are MGHDK and SYGVNS. The CDR3 is made up of 14 amino acids. Trimming left V 6 bases short and J 7 bases short, with 18 bases between.

At least ten counts were recorded for this clone. Different DNA sequences within this sample yield the same CDR3. The chain carries TRBV5-6 and TRBJ1-2; no reliable D call. This CDR3 is built from 15 residues. The V and J ends lost 0 bases and 2 bases respectively, with 11 bases between them. Germline V CDR1 and CDR2: SGHDT, YYEEEE. The CDR3 loop is CASSLAGRWNYGYTF. CDR3 coding DNA: TGTGCCAGCAGCTTGGCAGGCAGGTGGAACTATGGCTACACCTTC.

This chain uses TRBV2 with TRBJ2-5; the match to TRBD1 covers 9 bases. Looked up from germline, CDR1 is SNHLY and CDR2 is FYNNEI. J was trimmed by 5 bases and V by 6 bases; bases with no gene match: 10. The CDR3 sequence is 15 residues long. CDR3 nucleotide sequence: TGTGCCAGCAGAGGGACTACCGACAGGGGGGAGACCCAGTACTTC. Translated, it gives CASRGTTDRGETQYF. Drawing the rest from reference TRBV2 and TRBJ2-5, the complete variable domain is EPEVTQTPSHQVTQMGQEVILRCVPISNHLYFYWYRQILGQKVEFLVSFYNNEISEKSEIFDDQFSVERPDGSNFTLKIRSTKLEDSAMYFCASRGTTDRGETQYFGPGTRLLVL.

Only one count was recorded for this clone. The genes are TRBV2 and TRBJ2-5; no clear D. The CDR3 spans 14 residues. Trimming left V 5 bases short and J 4 bases short, with 14 bases between. Germline CDR1 and CDR2: SNHLY and FYNNEI. CDR3 in amino acids: CASSRRAVAETQYF. The CDR3 DNA reads TGTGCCAGCAGTAGACGGGCAGTGGCAGAGACCCAGTACTTC. The variable domain in full, with the rest retrieved from reference TRBV2 and TRBJ2-5, is EPEVTQTPSHQVTQMGQEVILRCVPISNHLYFYWYRQILGQKVEFLVSFYNNEISEKSEIFDDQFSVERPDGSNFTLKIRSTKLEDSAMYFCASSRRAVAETQYFGPGTRLLVL.

The count of this clone is one. The chain is built from TRBV7-2 and TRBJ1-2; D is unclear. The CDR3 spans 14 residues. The germline CDR1 and CDR2 sequences are SGHTA and FQGNSA. V was trimmed by 3 bases and J by 0 bases, leaving 8 bases between them. The CDR3 DNA reads as TGTGCCAGCAGCTTGGCCCTAACTAACTATGGCTACACCTTC. Translation gives CASSLALTNYGYTF.

The chain recombines TRBV6-5 with TRBJ1-1, with D possibly TRBD1 on 5 matching bases. The CDR3 has 14 residues. Deletions cut 7 bases from V and 6 bases from J, with 18 bases between. CDR1 is MNHEY and CDR2 is SVGAGI in the germline V gene. The chain's CDR3 is CASTLQGIWAEAFF. CDR3 nucleotide sequence: TGTGCCAGCACCTTGCAGGGAATTTGGGCTGAAGCTTTCTTT.

This chain links TRBV4-1 with TRBJ1-5; D is unresolved. CDR1 MGHRA and CDR2 YSYEKL come from the germline V gene. Trimming took off 0 bases at V and 6 bases at J, with 24 bases between the two ends. This CDR3 region has 19 residues. CDR3 amino acids: CASSQDPNQQYSFPQPQHF. Here the CDR3 DNA reads TGCGCCAGCAGCCAAGATCCGAATCAGCAATACTCCTTCCCTCAGCCCCAGCATTTT.

The chain recombines TRBV19 with TRBJ1-1; no definite D call. Deletions cut 4 bases from V and 1 base from J, with 19 bases between. Germline CDR1 is LNHDA and CDR2 is SQIVND (reference sequence). This CDR3 region has 17 residues. The CDR3 protein is CASSSQDVDVGNTEAFF. In nucleotides, the CDR3 is TGTGCCAGTAGTAGTCAGGACGTAGACGTCGGGAACACTGAAGCTTTCTTT.

The count of this clone is one. The chain couples TRBV5-1 to TRBJ1-3, with 8 bases aligning to TRBD1. Germline-derived CDR1 and CDR2 are SGHRS and YFSETQ. This CDR3 contains 19 residues. The trim removed 0 bases at V and 4 bases at J, leaving 15 bases unmatched. DNA for the CDR3: TGCGCCAGCAGCTTGGTTGGTCGGGCGTATGGACAGGGAGGAAACACCATATATTTT. It codes for CASSLVGRAYGQGGNTIYF. The variable domain in full, with the rest retrieved from reference TRBV5-1 and TRBJ1-3, is KAGVTQTPRYLIKTRGQQVTLSCSPISGHRSVSWYQQTPGQGLQFLFEYFSETQRNKGNFPGRFSGRQFSNSRSEMNVSTLELGDSALYLCASSLVGRAYGQGGNTIYFGEGSWLTVV.

The V call is TRBV19, the J call TRBJ2-2; D ambiguous. Trimming took 4 bases from V and 6 from J, leaving 12 bases between them. Germline V gene lookup returns CDR1 LNHDA and CDR2 SQIVND (reference sequence). The CDR3 sequence is 14 residues long. The CDR3 DNA is TGTGCCAGTAGTAGTTTCTCGGGCTCCGGGGAGCTGTTTTTT. Its protein product is CASSSFSGSGELFF.

This sequence joins TRBV6-4 and TRBJ2-3; 7 nucleotides agree with TRBD1. Germline V gene sequence: CDR1 MRHNA, CDR2 SNTAGT. V lost 4 bases, J lost 3 bases, and 13 bases stayed unmatched. This CDR3 is built from 17 residues. The CDR3 is CASSAGTDLFQTDTQYF. The CDR3 bases are TGTGCCAGCAGTGCCGGGACAGATCTCTTCCAGACAGATACGCAGTATTTT.

This clone was seen a single time. V and J are TRBV5-6 and TRBJ2-2; D is perhaps TRBD1 or TRBD2 (5 bases each). Germline CDR1 SGHDT, CDR2 YYEEEE. The CDR3 covers 16 residues. Trimming pared 4 bases from V and 6 bases from J, leaving 19 bases between. The CDR3 DNA reads as TGTGCCAGCAGCCTAAGGGGCGGGCTGTCGGCCGGGGAGCTGTTTTTT. Its translation is CASSLRGGLSAGELFF.

The chain employs TRBV6-5 and TRBJ1-3, with 10 bases lining up with TRBD1. Germline trimming cut 6 bases from V and 3 bases from J; bases unmatched to any gene: 5. The length of the CDR3 is 15 residues. Germline V gives CDR1 MNHEY, CDR2 SVGAGI. This CDR3 reads CASRRGTGVGNTIYF. CDR3 DNA: TGTGCCAGCAGGCGCGGGACAGGGGTTGGAAACACCATATATTTT.

This clone was counted once. This chain links TRBV9 with TRBJ2-3; TRBD2 aligns across 13 bases. V dropped 0 bases and J dropped 2; count of bases not matched to a gene: 3. Germline V gene lookup returns CDR1 SGDLS and CDR2 YYNGEE. The CDR3 length is 17 residues. CDR3 sequence (DNA): TGTGCCAGCAGCGTAGGGGGGACTAGCGGGACCACAGATACGCAGTATTTT. It specifies CASSVGGTSGTTDTQYF.

This clone has just one count. The chain combines TRBV6-1 with TRBJ2-3, with 7 bases lining up with TRBD1. CDR3 length: 13 residues. Germline V CDR1 and CDR2: MNHNS, SASEGT. Unmatched junction bases numbered 8, after V lost 10 bases and J lost 4 bases. CDR3 residues: CANSDRYADTQYF. The CDR3 DNA follows: TGTGCCAACTCGGACAGGTACGCAGATACGCAGTATTTT.

The chain joins TRBV9 to TRBJ2-1; D possibly uses TRBD1 or TRBD2 (8 bases each). CDR1 is SGDLS and CDR2 is YYNGEE in the germline V gene. Trimming cost V 0 bases and J 5 bases, with 21 bases left between them. The CDR3 is made up of 18 amino acids. In DNA form, the CDR3 reads TGTGCCAGCAGCGTAGCGTCTTGGTTAGCGGGACAGGACAATGAGCAGTTCTTC. Protein: CASSVASWLAGQDNEQFF.